The present T cell receptor beta chain was sequenced within a study of graft-versus-host responses after intestinal transplantation (dated by TCRdb to the early 2020s). Background on the whole study: The transplants that recipients received were multivisceral, liver-intestinal, or isolated intestinal. All recipients received anti-thymocyte globulin induction followed by maintenance tacrolimus and steroids for 3 to 4 years. After intestinal transplantation, graft-versus-host and host-versus-graft alloreactive T cell clones were followed in the graft, circulation and bone marrow using bulk TCR-beta CDR3 sequencing. Alloreactive clones were identified by sequencing pre-transplant mixed lymphocyte reaction products and comparing these products with unstimulated pre-transplant donor and recipient T cells. Of the 20 to 25 intestinal transplant recipients enrolled in the cohort, one of whom was a retransplant, a few patients without pretransplant specimens were excluded. Donor T cell macrochimerism was defined as a peak of at least 4% donor T cells among recipient peripheral blood mononuclear cells. Rather than going through the commercial service, samples from a few later patients were sequenced in-house on an Illumina MiSeq and processed with MiXCR.

The meaning of the sample's time point label: cells obtained before transplantation from donor or recipient. CD3+CD4+ and CD3+CD8+ populations were FACS-sorted from unstimulated pre-transplant donor and recipient cells taken from spleen or lymph nodes. The paper as a whole reports these results and caveats: GvH clones were detected in recipient bone marrow, and some appeared earlier in ileal mucosa or blood, consistent with an intestinal mucosal origin. The relatively low number and heterogeneity of intestinal transplant patients limited the conclusions. Early after transplant, declines in HvG clones were associated with peak levels of circulating GvH clones. In the allografts of patients with donor T cell macrochimerism, GvH to HvG T cell clonal ratios were high.

In the case of this clone: Its antigen is unknown. Base-call qualities are not available, and no considerably larger clone is one nucleotide away.

The cysteine opens and the phenylalanine closes a CDR3 of 13 amino acids. Just the 39-base CDR3 DNA is kept, in frame starting at base 1. Between the V and J ends, shortened by 5 bases and 6 bases respectively, the junction contains 14 bases. CDR1 and CDR2, looked up from the germline V gene (reference sequence), are SEHNR and FQNEAQ. Libraries were built with the immunoSEQ multiplex PCR assay. For most patients, genomic DNA was isolated using the Qiagen DNeasy Blood and Tissue Kit and was shipped frozen to Adaptive Biotechnologies for TCR sequencing. For most patients, high-throughput TCR-beta CDR3 sequencing of genomic DNA was performed by Adaptive Biotechnologies. In the source study's methods: TCR sequencing data were retrieved from Adaptive's ImmunoSEQ software for 18 patients, whereas a few other patients were processed with MiXCR and VDJtools. CD4 versus CD8 sorting errors were corrected by removing sequences found in both subsets at a frequency ratio below 5:1. CDR3 nucleotide sequences shared by donor and recipient were removed because the origin of these sequences could not be assigned. To count as alloreactive, a clone needed at least 2-fold expansion over unstimulated cells and a minimum CFSE-low frequency of 0.002% (template counts) or 0.001% (read counts). Mappable clones were those detected in sequenced pre-transplant spleen, lymph node, or MLR CFSE-low populations of the donor or recipient. Cumulative frequency of alloreactive clones was calculated as a percentage of all sequences weighted by copy number. TCRdb's version of the immuneACCESS table is confined to in-frame rearrangements and falls short of the full clone set. An unresolved V gene accounts for under half of the shortfall where checked; the remainder is of unknown origin. V and J calls and clone size are given by that table; D and trimming were obtained from the DNA. For this sample the table gives about 100,000 clones, of which roughly 87% were detected only once. Approximately 1% of the sample rests with the top ten.

The receptor comes from a human donor who received an intestinal transplant. The material sequenced was unstimulated CD4+ T cells sorted from spleen or lymph node cells, taken before intestinal transplant. The rearranged chain carries TRBV7-9 and TRBJ2-7; the D segment could be TRBD1, given 7 matching bases. The CDR3 is CASSPRGVGEQYF. The DNA is as follows: TGTGCCAGCAGCCCCAGGGGGGTGGGCGAGCAGTACTTC.